The 16 T cell receptor beta chains reported below all come from one sample, sequenced in a study of blood T cell repertoires in COVID-19. Assay: immunoSEQ multiplex PCR; the TCRdb copy retains only in-frame clones and omits some. This table holds roughly 190,000 clones, about four fifths found once. Sequencing was done on a sample of peripheral blood. These receptors were taken from a human donor with acute or convalescent COVID-19. The donor label of this sample is uncertain.

The gene calls are TRBV19 and TRBJ1-4; 7 bases align to TRBD1. Germline trimming cut 6 bases from V and 5 bases from J; bases unmatched to any gene: 9. CDR1 and CDR2 (germline): LNHDA, SQIVND (reference sequence). This CDR3 contains 15 residues. The CDR3 DNA reads as TGTGCCAGTAGGGCCACCGGGACAGAGAATGAAAAACTGTTTTTT. This gives the protein CASRATGTENEKLFF.

V gene TRBV3-1 (or the pseudogene TRBV3-2) combines with J gene TRBJ2-2; 7 nucleotides align to TRBD1. After removal of 1 base from V and 4 bases from J, the junction contained 9 bases not matched to a gene. CDR3 length equals 17 residues. Germline V CDR1 and CDR2: LGHDT, YNNKEL (reference sequence). This CDR3 reads CASSQVGRGLGTGELFF. The CDR3, as DNA: TGTGCCAGCAGCCAAGTCGGCAGGGGGTTGGGCACCGGGGAGCTGTTTTTT.

V and J are TRBV5-6 and TRBJ1-2; TRBD1 might be the D (5 bases). Germline V gene data show CDR1 as SGHDT and CDR2 as YYEEEE. The length of the CDR3 is 17 residues. The V gene lost 1 base and the J gene lost 3 bases, with 19 bases spanning the gap. CDR3 protein: CASSLRSTAPRDYGYTF. CDR3 in DNA: TGTGCCAGCAGCTTGCGGTCGACAGCCCCCCGGGACTATGGCTACACCTTC.

This clone showed up just once. The CDR3 sequence: CATSFDRGTGRAFF. The CDR3 DNA sequence: TGTGCCACCAGCTTTGATCGGGGGACAGGACGGGCTTTCTTT. J is TRBJ1-1 and V is TRBV15; 8 nucleotides agree with TRBD1. With V trimmed by 5 bases and J by 11 bases, 13 bases remained unmatched. Germline loops: CDR1 LNHNV, CDR2 YYDKDF (reference sequence). There are 14 residues in the CDR3.

The chain is built from TRBV5-1 and TRBJ2-3, with TRBD1 identical over 7 bases. The ends lost 3 bases at V and 2 bases at J; junction bases unmatched: 6. Germline V gene lookup returns CDR1 SGHRS and CDR2 YFSETQ. The CDR3 is 15 residues long. The CDR3 region has the DNA TGCGCCAGCAGCTCCCAAGGGACAGCCACAGATACGCAGTATTTT. It specifies CASSSQGTATDTQYF.

This chain connects TRBV6-6 to TRBJ1-2; D remains unclear. V shed 2 bases and J shed 2 bases, with 9 bases lying between them. The CDR3 has 14 residues. CDR1 and CDR2 from the germline V gene are MNHNY and SVGAGI (reference sequence). CDR3 protein: CASSYTAGNYGYTF. The CDR3 DNA reads TGTGCCAGCAGTTACACGGCAGGAAACTATGGCTACACCTTC.

This clone was counted once. The chain couples TRBV7-9 to TRBJ1-4; D is perhaps TRBD1 (5 bases). Trimming took off 6 bases at V and 7 bases at J, with 12 bases between the two ends. Germline V gene lookup returns CDR1 SEHNR and CDR2 FQNEAQ (reference sequence). This CDR3 has 13 residues. This chain's CDR3 is CASSRTGGEKLFF. The CDR3 DNA sequence: TGTGCCAGCAGTAGGACCGGGGGTGAAAAACTGTTTTTT.

This chain links TRBV6-1 with TRBJ2-1; the match to TRBD2 covers 8 bases. Germline V gene data show CDR1 as MNHNS and CDR2 as SASEGT. The CDR3 consists of 15 residues. Trimming at V came to 2 bases and at J to 2 bases, leaving 2 bases not matched to a gene. CDR3 bases: TGTGCCAGCAGTGAAAGTAGCGGGGCCTACAATGAGCAGTTCTTC. Translating gives CASSESSGAYNEQFF.

This chain connects TRBV28 to TRBJ2-7; D gene unclear. Looked up from germline, CDR1 is MDHEN and CDR2 is SYDVKM. The CDR3 sequence is 12 residues long. Trimming shortened V by 6 bases and J by 3 bases, and 9 bases separated the two germline ends. The CDR3 coding sequence is TGTGCCAGCAGCCCAAGCCTCTACGAGCAGTACTTC. Translated, it gives CASSPSLYEQYF.

This chain uses TRBV24-1 with TRBJ2-1, with 8 bases identical to TRBD2. V was pared by 2 bases and J by 3 bases, with 8 bases of the junction left unmatched. The CDR3 consists of 17 residues. CDR1 is KGHDR and CDR2 is SFDVKD in the germline V gene. Here the CDR3 DNA reads TGTGCCACCAGTGATTACGTTTTTAGCGGGGACTACAATGAGCAGTTCTTC. It specifies CATSDYVFSGDYNEQFF.

The chain combines TRBV6-5 with TRBJ2-5, with 7 bases that match TRBD1. The CDR3 totals 13 residues. With 6 bases clipped from V and 4 bases from J, the junction kept 5 bases outside the gene matches. From germline, CDR1 is MNHEY and CDR2 SVGAGI. CDR3 sequence reads: CASRWTGSETQYF. The CDR3 nucleotides read TGTGCCAGCAGGTGGACAGGTTCAGAGACCCAGTACTTC.

The gene calls are TRBV4-2 and TRBJ1-1, with a possible D match to TRBD1 (6 bases). Deletions cut 1 base from V and 0 bases from J, with 15 bases between. The CDR3 length is 17 residues. Germline V CDR1 and CDR2: LGHNA, YNFKEQ. The CDR3 reads CASSQVKGRDMNTEAFF. As DNA, the CDR3 is TGTGCCAGCAGCCAAGTAAAAGGGAGGGACATGAACACTGAAGCTTTCTTT.

The genes are TRBV9 and TRBJ2-1; 9 nucleotides agree with TRBD2. Germline CDR1 reads SGDLS; CDR2 reads YYNGEE. This CDR3 comprises 16 residues. V was pared by 1 base and J by 9 bases, with 11 bases of the junction left unmatched. CDR3 DNA: TGTGCCAGCAGCGTACGGACTAGCGCGGGCGCTGGTGAGCAGTTCTTC. Amino acid sequence: CASSVRTSAGAGEQFF.

The chain is built from TRBV2 and TRBJ2-5; 7 positions match TRBD2. Germline lookup yields CDR1 SNHLY and CDR2 FYNNEI. This CDR3 is built from 15 residues. Trimming cost V 10 bases and J 1 base; bases outside gene matches: 12. The CDR3 loop is CATHRLAGSQETQYF. The CDR3 DNA reads TGTGCCACCCACCGACTAGCAGGTTCCCAAGAGACCCAGTACTTC. Together with reference TRBV2 and TRBJ2-5, the CDR3 gives the full variable domain: EPEVTQTPSHQVTQMGQEVILRCVPISNHLYFYWYRQILGQKVEFLVSFYNNEISEKSEIFDDQFSVERPDGSNFTLKIRSTKLEDSAMYFCATHRLAGSQETQYFGPGTRLLVL.

J is TRBJ1-4 and V is TRBV7-9; tentatively, D is TRBD1 (5 bases). The CDR3 extends over 13 amino acids. CDR1 and CDR2 from the germline V gene are SEHNR and FQNEAQ (reference sequence). With 5 bases removed from V and 4 bases from J, the gap between germline ends came to 8 bases. For the CDR3, the DNA is TGTGCCAGCAGCCCAGGGCTTAATGAAAAACTGTTTTTT. It encodes CASSPGLNEKLFF. Drawing the rest from reference TRBV7-9 and TRBJ1-4, the complete variable domain is DTGVSQNPRHKITKRGQNVTFRCDPISEHNRLYWYRQTLGQGPEFLTYFQNEAQLEKSRLLSDRFSAERPKGSFSTLEIQRTEQGDSAMYLCASSPGLNEKLFFGSGTQLSVL.

V gene TRBV6-5 combines with J gene TRBJ2-2, with 9 bases fitting TRBD2. V gave up 10 bases and J gave up 6 bases; unmatched junction bases: 12. Germline lookup yields CDR1 MNHEY and CDR2 SVGAGI. The CDR3 spans 15 residues. The CDR3: CATTPRGRASGELFF. Written as DNA, the CDR3 is TGTGCCACCACCCCCCGCGGGAGGGCCTCCGGGGAGCTGTTTTTT.